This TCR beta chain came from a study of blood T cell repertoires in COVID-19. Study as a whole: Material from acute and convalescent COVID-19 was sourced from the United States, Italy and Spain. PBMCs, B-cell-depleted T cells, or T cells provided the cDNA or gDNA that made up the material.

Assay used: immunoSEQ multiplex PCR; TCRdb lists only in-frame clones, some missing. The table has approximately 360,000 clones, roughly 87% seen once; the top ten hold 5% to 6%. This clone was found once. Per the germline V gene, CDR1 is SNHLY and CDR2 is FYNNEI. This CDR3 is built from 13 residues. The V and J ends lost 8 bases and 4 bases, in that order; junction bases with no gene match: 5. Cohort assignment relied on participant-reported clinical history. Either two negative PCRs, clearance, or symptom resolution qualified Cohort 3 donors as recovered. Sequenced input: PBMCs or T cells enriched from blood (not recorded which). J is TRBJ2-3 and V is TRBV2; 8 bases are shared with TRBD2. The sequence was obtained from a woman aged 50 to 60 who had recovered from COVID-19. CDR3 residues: CASSRGGPDTQYF. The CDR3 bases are TGTGCCAGCTCCCGGGGGGGCCCAGATACGCAGTATTTT.